The 19 T cell receptor beta chains below come from one sample, sequenced in a study of memory CD4+ T cells and cytomegalovirus serostatus. The method was immunoSEQ multiplex PCR; TCRdb's version includes in-frame clones alone and lacks a portion of them. This sample has about 41,000 clones, with roughly 77% found just once. Single viable CD3+CD4+CD8-CD45RO+ cells were sorted as the memory CD4+ T cells. Material: memory CD4+ T cells from blood. Receptors originate from an adult in good health and CMV-seronegative.

The V call is TRBV15, the J call TRBJ1-2; D possibly corresponds to TRBD1 (6 bases). CDR1 is LNHNV, CDR2 YYDKDF, per germline (reference sequence). CDR3 length: 15 residues. Trimming removed 5 bases at V and 8 bases at J, with 21 bases between. The CDR3, as DNA: TGTGCCACCAGCGGAAGCCGAGACAGGTTGAGCGGCTACACCTTC. Protein product: CATSGSRDRLSGYTF.

The rearrangement uses TRBV5-1 and TRBJ1-2; D not certain. The CDR3 is 16 amino acids. V was pared by 6 bases and J by 2 bases, with 20 bases between. Germline V gives CDR1 SGHRS, CDR2 YFSETQ. The CDR3 sequence: CASTFVAGVVNYGYTF. The CDR3 DNA reads TGCGCCAGCACCTTCGTCGCCGGGGTTGTGAACTATGGCTACACCTTC.

The chain is built from TRBV19 and TRBJ2-1; D is possibly TRBD1 (6 bases). The ends were cut back, 2 bases at V and 8 bases at J, with 10 bases in the middle. This CDR3 contains 13 residues. CDR1 is LNHDA, CDR2 SQIVND, per germline (reference sequence). The CDR3 bases are TGTGCCAGTAGTATACTGGGGGCTCATGAGCAGTTCTTC. Amino acids: CASSILGAHEQFF.

The chain uses TRBV18 and TRBJ1-1; 9 nucleotides line up with TRBD1. CDR3 length equals 14 residues. Germline trimming cut 3 bases from V and 5 bases from J; bases unmatched to any gene: 4. Germline lookup yields CDR1 KGHSH and CDR2 LQKENI. The DNA for the CDR3 is TGTGCCAGCTCACCCGGGACAGGGTGGACTGAAGCTTTCTTT. It codes for CASSPGTGWTEAFF.

The V call is TRBV7-2, the J call TRBJ2-1; D gene unclear. V lost 2 bases to trimming and J lost 10 bases, with 15 bases between them. The CDR3 spans 14 residues. The germline gives CDR1 SGHTA, CDR2 FQGNSA. The CDR3 reads CASSLYSQGVEQFF. The CDR3 DNA sequence: TGTGCCAGCAGCTTATATTCACAAGGCGTAGAGCAGTTCTTC.

This clone has just one count. V usage is TRBV30 and J usage is TRBJ1-2; possibly TRBD1 for D (5 bases). The CDR3 spans 13 residues. The germline V and J ends were trimmed by 0 bases and 1 base, with 6 bases remaining between them. The germline V gene has CDR1 GTSNPN and CDR2 SVGIG (reference sequence). In DNA form, the CDR3 reads TGTGCCTGGAGTGTAGGGGATAACTATGGCTACACCTTC. Its translation: CAWSVGDNYGYTF.

This chain links TRBV7-3 with TRBJ1-2; possibly TRBD1 for D (5 bases). The CDR3 length is 14 residues. V was clipped by 2 bases and J by 5 bases, with 12 bases between them. Germline CDR1 is SGHTA and CDR2 is FQGTGA. CDR3 nucleotide sequence: TGTGCCAGCAGCTTAGACCAAGGGGAGTATGGCTACACCTTC. Translation gives CASSLDQGEYGYTF. Combining the CDR3 with reference TRBV7-3 and TRBJ1-2 gives the whole variable domain GAGVSQTPSNKVTEKGKYVELRCDPISGHTALYWYRQSLGQGPEFLIYFQGTGAADDSGLPNDRFFAVRPEGSVSTLKIQRTERGDSAVYLCASSLDQGEYGYTFGSGTRLTVV.

This clone was observed a few times. The rearrangement links TRBV6-6 to TRBJ2-3; D is perhaps TRBD2 (6 bases). V shed 2 bases and J shed 5 bases, with 14 bases lying between them. Germline values: CDR1 MNHNY, CDR2 SVGAGI (reference sequence). This CDR3 region has 15 residues. The CDR3 nucleotides read TGTGCCAGCAGTTACCTGGCGGGGCCGGGAGATACGCAGTATTTT. Translated, it gives CASSYLAGPGDTQYF.

This chain connects TRBV2 to TRBJ1-6; the match to TRBD1 covers 9 bases. The CDR3 length is 13 residues. J gave up 10 bases and V 7 bases, and 5 bases lay outside the gene matches. The germline CDR1 and CDR2 sequences are SNHLY and FYNNEI. The CDR3 loop is CASKGQGVSPLHF. The CDR3 DNA is TGTGCCAGCAAGGGACAGGGAGTCTCACCCCTCCACTTT. The entire variable domain, with the rest obtained from reference TRBV2 and TRBJ1-6, is as follows: EPEVTQTPSHQVTQMGQEVILRCVPISNHLYFYWYRQILGQKVEFLVSFYNNEISEKSEIFDDQFSVERPDGSNFTLKIRSTKLEDSAMYFCASKGQGVSPLHFGNGTRLTVT.

This clone was picked up one time. The chain carries TRBV6-6 and TRBJ1-2; TRBD1 aligns across 7 bases. The CDR3 is made up of 15 amino acids. CDR1 is MNHNY and CDR2 is SVGAGI in the germline V gene (reference sequence). J was trimmed by 7 bases and V by 7 bases; bases with no gene match: 15. The CDR3 bases are TGTGCCAGCAACTGGTGGACAGGAAGTTTTACTGGCTACACCTTC. The encoded protein is CASNWWTGSFTGYTF.

V usage is TRBV11-3 and J usage is TRBJ2-1; D might be TRBD1 (5 bases). The CDR3 spans 13 residues. The V end was cut by 1 base, the J end by 4 bases, with 5 bases between. Germline lookup yields CDR1 SGHNT and CDR2 YENEEA. The CDR3 bases are TGTGCCAGCAGCTTAGGACAGTACAATGAGCAGTTCTTC. Translating it yields CASSLGQYNEQFF.

This clone was found once. The chain uses TRBV7-3 and TRBJ2-2; D is ambiguous. The CDR3 is made up of 13 amino acids. V was shortened by 5 bases and J by 7 bases, with 11 bases between the two germline ends. Germline CDR1 is SGHTA and CDR2 is FQGTGA. The CDR3 sequence: CASSPIKGGELFF. The CDR3 DNA sequence: TGTGCCAGCAGCCCCATAAAGGGCGGGGAGCTGTTTTTT.

This chain joins TRBV7-2 and TRBJ2-7; 9 bases line up with TRBD1. The J segment lost 2 bases and the V segment lost 5 bases, leaving 7 bases of the junction unmatched. The CDR3 runs 15 residues. From germline, CDR1 is SGHTA and CDR2 FQGNSA. CDR3 DNA: TGTGCCAGCAGCCCCAGGGGACAGGGTCCCTACGAGCAGTACTTC. This gives the protein CASSPRGQGPYEQYF. Complete variable domain (other parts from reference TRBV7-2 and TRBJ2-7): GAGVSQSPSNKVTEKGKDVELRCDPISGHTALYWYRQSLGQGLEFLIYFQGNSAPDKSGLPSDRFSAERTGGSVSTLTIQRTQQEDSAVYLCASSPRGQGPYEQYFGPGTRLTVT.

The chain uses TRBV10-3 and TRBJ2-1, with 14 positions matching TRBD2. This CDR3 has 14 residues. V lost 6 bases to trimming and J lost 5 bases; unmatched junction nucleotides: 0. CDR1 and CDR2 (germline): ENHRY, SYGVKD. This CDR3 reads CAIRGLAGDNEQFF. CDR3 coding DNA: TGTGCCATCAGGGGACTAGCGGGGGACAATGAGCAGTTCTTC.

The chain carries TRBV7-9 and TRBJ1-4; D perhaps matches TRBD1 (5 bases). Germline V CDR1 and CDR2: SEHNR, FQNEAQ (reference sequence). Trimming shortened V by 5 bases and J by 7 bases, and 14 bases separated the two germline ends. CDR3 length: 14 amino acids. CDR3 residues: CASSASGGGEKLFF. In DNA, the CDR3 is TGTGCCAGCAGCGCTTCGGGGGGGGGTGAAAAACTGTTTTTT.

This chain uses TRBV10-2 with TRBJ2-5; D is perhaps TRBD1 (5 bases). The CDR3 has 13 amino acids. Germline V gene sequence: CDR1 WSHSY, CDR2 SAAADI. V lost 4 bases and J 7 bases, leaving 13 bases between the germline ends. As DNA, the CDR3 is TGCGCCAGCAGTGCACAGGTTCTTGGGACCCAGTACTTC. Its translation: CASSAQVLGTQYF.

The rearrangement joins TRBV5-6 to TRBJ1-2; D might be TRBD1 (6 bases). CDR3 length: 13 amino acids. CDR1 and CDR2 (germline): SGHDT, YYEEEE. V shed 5 bases and J shed 4 bases, with 12 bases lying between them. CDR3 sequence reads: CASSSGEGYGYTF. CDR3 sequence (DNA): TGTGCCAGCAGTTCAGGGGAGGGCTATGGCTACACCTTC.

V is TRBV18 and J is TRBJ2-7; TRBD2 matches at 7 bases. The CDR3 is 16 amino acids. Germline CDR1 and CDR2: KGHSH and LQKENI. Trimming at V came to 1 base and at J to 6 bases, leaving 12 bases not matched to a gene. CDR3 sequence: CASSPREGLASAEQYF. CDR3 in DNA: TGTGCCAGCTCACCACGGGAGGGACTTGCTTCTGCCGAGCAGTACTTC.

The rearrangement links TRBV19 to TRBJ1-1; tentatively, D is TRBD1 (5 bases). The V end was cut by 5 bases, the J end by 0 bases, with 10 bases between. The CDR3 loop spans 14 amino acids. Germline CDR1 reads LNHDA; CDR2 reads SQIVND (reference sequence). The CDR3 protein is CASSPGRMNTEAFF. In DNA form, the CDR3 reads TGTGCCAGTAGTCCGGGACGGATGAACACTGAAGCTTTCTTT.